This TCR beta chain was observed in a study of blood T cell repertoires in COVID-19 (dated by TCRdb to 2020 to 2021). Background for the entire study: Samples from collaborators originated in the United States, Italy and Spain and spanned both the acute and convalescent phases of COVID-19. The prospective study material was composed of cDNA or gDNA derived from T cells, B-cell-depleted T cells, or PBMCs. Deeply sampled blood TCRbeta repertoires from subjects exposed to, actively infected with, or recovered from COVID-19 were included in the dataset. A freely available public database, intended as a resource for researchers studying the immune response to SARS-CoV-2, is where the repertoires were released. Samples were obtained from the ongoing ImmuneRACE study (first 160 participants) and from some 1,200 subjects provided by 6 global collaborators. Nearly every sample came with metadata listing a de-identified subject ID, COVID-19 status, age in years and sex. Where available, HLA class I and class II types were taken from metadata supplied by the sample provider and were not determined by assay-based typing. Overall results and qualifications from the work: The quantity of clinical and demographic metadata differed by source and by participant and was supplied without curation.

TCRbeta CDR3 regions were amplified from genomic DNA using the immunoSEQ Assay, a bias-controlled multiplex PCR. The published analysis was carried out like this. Within the assay, amplification of reference gene primers was used to estimate how many nucleated cells each sample contained. To quantify the absolute abundance of each unique TCRbeta CDR3 rearrangement, sequence reads were collapsed and filtered. For each sample, productive Simpson clonality was calculated as the square root of Simpson's diversity index over productive rearrangements. The immuneACCESS repertoire file appears here via TCRdb, limited to in-frame rearrangements. These files lack a portion of the clones; in checked studies, under half of the deficit traces to unresolved V genes, and the cause of the others is not known. The V and J calls and clone size come from that table; D and trimming were worked out from the DNA. In all, the sample holds over 300,000 clones, and around 88% of those were seen once. The biggest ten clones account for approximately 1.3% of the sample.

As for this clone: Its recognized antigen is unknown. No qualities accompany the bases; no much larger clone lies one base away.

The CDR3 sequence holds 16 residues, the cysteine and phenylalanine included. Of the read, only the CDR3 DNA is kept; its 48 bases are in frame from base 1. The germline V gene supplies CDR1 MRHNA and CDR2 SNTAGT. Germline trimming: 5 bases from V, 6 bases from J; junction bases outside gene matches: 12. Each collaborating institution followed its own protocols to collect whole blood in K2EDTA tubes. Collaborator samples were shipped for TCRbeta analysis as frozen whole blood, isolated PBMCs, or DNA extracted from either sample type. This receptor was identified in a woman aged 45-60 years with acute or convalescent COVID-19. The chain uses TRBV6-4 and TRBJ2-3; 9 nucleotides in the junction match TRBD2. The sequenced sample consisted of peripheral blood. The DNA sequence is as follows: TGTGCCAGCAGTCCCTTTTCAGCGGGAGGCCCCGATACGCAGTATTTT. Translated, this is CASSPFSAGGPDTQYF.